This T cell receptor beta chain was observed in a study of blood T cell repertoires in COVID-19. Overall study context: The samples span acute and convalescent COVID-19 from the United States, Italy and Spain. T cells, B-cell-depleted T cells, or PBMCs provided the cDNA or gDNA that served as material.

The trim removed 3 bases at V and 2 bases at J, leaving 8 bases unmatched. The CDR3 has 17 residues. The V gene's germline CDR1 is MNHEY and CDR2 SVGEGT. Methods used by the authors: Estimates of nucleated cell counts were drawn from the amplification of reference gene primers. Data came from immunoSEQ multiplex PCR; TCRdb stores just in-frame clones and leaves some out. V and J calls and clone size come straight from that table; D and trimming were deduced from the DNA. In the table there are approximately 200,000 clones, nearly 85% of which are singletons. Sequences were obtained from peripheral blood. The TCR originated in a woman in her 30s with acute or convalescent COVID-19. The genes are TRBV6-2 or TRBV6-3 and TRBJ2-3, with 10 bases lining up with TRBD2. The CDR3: CASSYTRTSGYTDTQYF. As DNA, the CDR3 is TGTGCCAGCAGTTATACCCGGACTAGCGGTTACACAGATACGCAGTATTTT.